Shown below are 26 T cell receptor beta chains from a single sample sequenced in a study of chemoradiotherapy in HPV16-positive cancers. Assay: immunoSEQ multiplex PCR; the TCRdb copy retains only in-frame clones and omits some. The data hold 3,200 or so clones, with 90% observed a single time. This specimen consisted of tumor tissue, obtained from a patient who underwent chemoradiotherapy. These receptors were obtained from a human donor with HPV-associated anogenital cancer.

V usage is TRBV6-5 and J usage is TRBJ2-7; a possible D gene is TRBD1 (6 bases). The CDR3 is 11 amino acids. Trimming stripped 7 bases from V and 4 bases from J, with 8 bases between. Germline V gives CDR1 MNHEY, CDR2 SVGAGI. CDR3 residues: CASKRGYEQYF. The CDR3 region has the DNA TGTGCCAGCAAAAGGGGGTACGAGCAGTACTTC.

This clone was seen just once. This sequence joins TRBV10-2 and TRBJ2-4; unclear D gene. Germline assignment: CDR1 WSHSY and CDR2 SAAADI. V was pared by 3 bases and J by 0 bases, with 12 bases between. This CDR3 has 16 residues. The CDR3 protein is CASSDPYPPAKNIQYF. The CDR3 DNA is TGCGCCAGCAGTGATCCGTATCCCCCAGCCAAAAACATTCAGTACTTC.

The chain has TRBV7-2 and TRBJ2-1; 10 bases are shared with TRBD1. The CDR3 spans 16 residues. CDR1 and CDR2 from the germline V gene are SGHTA and FQGNSA. V shed 5 bases, J shed 4 bases, and the junction held 8 bases outside the gene matches. The DNA for the CDR3 is TGTGCCAGCAGCACGACAGGGGGCGCTTCTTACAATGAGCAGTTCTTC. Translating it yields CASSTTGGASYNEQFF.

The chain employs TRBV5-4 and TRBJ2-5; D is tentatively TRBD1 or TRBD2 (5 bases each). The CDR3 is 15 residues long. V was shortened by 0 bases and J by 4 bases, with 13 bases between the two germline ends. In germline, CDR1 is SGHNT, CDR2 YYREEE (reference sequence). CDR3 bases: TGTGCCAGCAGCTTGGTCGGGGCCCGTGGAGAGACCCAGTACTTC. This codes for CASSLVGARGETQYF.

DNA for the CDR3: TGTGCCAGCAGTTTACGGGGGGACCCCACCGGGGAGCTGTTTTTT. Its protein product is CASSLRGDPTGELFF. The rearrangement uses TRBV28 and TRBJ2-2; 7 nucleotides align to TRBD2. The junction had 4 bases not matched to a gene; V was cut back by 2 bases and J by 4 bases. The CDR3 is 15 residues long. Germline-derived CDR1 and CDR2 are MDHEN and SYDVKM.

The CDR3 DNA follows: TGTGCCAGCAGCGCAGGGGGCTATGGCTACACCTTC. Encoded protein: CASSAGGYGYTF. The chain is built from TRBV2 and TRBJ1-2; 7 bases align to TRBD1. Germline CDR1 is SNHLY and CDR2 is FYNNEI. The CDR3 length is 12 residues. V shed 6 bases, J shed 4 bases, and the junction held 2 bases outside the gene matches. Filled out from reference TRBV2 and TRBJ1-2, the complete variable domain reads EPEVTQTPSHQVTQMGQEVILRCVPISNHLYFYWYRQILGQKVEFLVSFYNNEISEKSEIFDDQFSVERPDGSNFTLKIRSTKLEDSAMYFCASSAGGYGYTFGSGTRLTVV.

This sequence joins TRBV11-3 and TRBJ2-3; 8 bases line up with TRBD2. The trim removed 4 bases at V and 6 bases at J, leaving 12 bases unmatched. CDR3 length equals 16 residues. Looked up from germline, CDR1 is SGHNT and CDR2 is YENEEA. This CDR3 is CASSYGGAGLRDTQYF. The CDR3 DNA reads TGTGCCAGCAGCTACGGGGGGGCTGGGCTGCGGGATACGCAGTATTTT.

This clone appeared once. The chain employs TRBV19 and TRBJ1-2; 7 nucleotides agree with TRBD1. This CDR3 has 16 residues. Losses at the gene ends were 6 bases for V and 8 bases for J; bases not matched to a gene: 18. Germline V gives CDR1 LNHDA, CDR2 SQIVND (reference sequence). The CDR3 nucleotides are TGTGCCAGTAGCGACTATTTACAGGGGACCCTTGGGGGCTACACCTTC. Residues: CASSDYLQGTLGGYTF.

This clone appeared once. The chain joins TRBV18 to TRBJ1-1; D perhaps matches TRBD1 (5 bases). Germline V gene lookup returns CDR1 KGHSH and CDR2 LQKENI. V lost 3 bases and J lost 5, with 7 bases in between. The CDR3 sequence is 12 residues long. The CDR3 sequence is CASSPKGTEAFF. CDR3 coding DNA: TGTGCCAGCTCACCCAAGGGGACTGAAGCTTTCTTT.

J is TRBJ1-1 and V is TRBV21-1; the table gives TRBD1 as D, unverified against the DNA. TRBV21-1 is a known pseudogene. This CDR3 has 19 residues. CDR3 nucleotides: TGTGCCAGCAGCAAATCCCCAAAGGGGCTAGACCTCATGAACACTGAAGCTTTCTTT. This gives the protein CASSKSPKGLDLMNTEAFF.

The chain links TRBV5-4 to TRBJ2-6; TRBD2 might be the D (5 bases). There are 17 residues in the CDR3. The germline V gene encodes CDR1 SGHNT and CDR2 YYREEE (reference sequence). V was shortened by 5 bases and J by 1 base, with 16 bases between the two germline ends. Here the CDR3 DNA reads TGTGCCAGCAGTCTGGGGAGTCTGGCATCTGGGGCCAACGTCCTGACTTTC. Its protein product is CASSLGSLASGANVLTF.

This chain uses TRBV7-2 with TRBJ1-3, with D unclear. This CDR3 contains 12 residues. The germline V gene has CDR1 SGHTA and CDR2 FQGNSA. V was trimmed by 5 bases and J by 11 bases, leaving 13 bases between them. The CDR3 spells CASSPQGRAIYF. CDR3 nucleotide sequence: TGTGCCAGCAGCCCCCAAGGGCGAGCCATATATTTT. The entire variable domain, with the rest obtained from reference TRBV7-2 and TRBJ1-3, is as follows: GAGVSQSPSNKVTEKGKDVELRCDPISGHTALYWYRQSLGQGLEFLIYFQGNSAPDKSGLPSDRFSAERTGGSVSTLTIQRTQQEDSAVYLCASSPQGRAIYFGEGSWLTVV.

The CDR3 nucleotides are TGTGCCAGTAGTATCGTCCGGAACTCTGGAAACACCATATATTTT. Amino acids: CASSIVRNSGNTIYF. The V gene is TRBV19, the J gene TRBJ1-3; D gene ambiguous. V dropped 3 bases and J dropped 0 bases, with 9 bases sitting between them. This CDR3 is built from 15 residues. The germline CDR1 and CDR2 sequences are LNHDA and SQIVND (reference sequence).

The table lists this clone with a few counts. The chain couples TRBV28 to TRBJ2-7; D remains ambiguous. Germline CDR1 reads MDHEN; CDR2 reads SYDVKM. The CDR3 consists of 14 residues. V lost 5 bases and J lost 2, with 13 bases in between. The chain's CDR3 is CASSTGQPTYEQYF. CDR3 sequence (DNA): TGTGCCAGCAGTACGGGTCAACCTACCTACGAGCAGTACTTC.

The chain uses TRBV29-1 and TRBJ2-1; D is ambiguous. The CDR3 consists of 10 residues. Per the germline V gene, CDR1 is SQVTM and CDR2 is ANQGSEA. V dropped 4 bases and J dropped 7 bases, with 5 bases sitting between them. The CDR3, as DNA: TGCAGCGTTGGCGAGAATGAGCAGTTCTTC. Its protein is CSVGENEQFF.

The CDR3 bases are TGCAGCGTTGGTGTAGGGGGCGGCTATGGCTACACCTTC. This codes for CSVGVGGGYGYTF. V gene TRBV29-1 combines with J gene TRBJ1-2, with TRBD1 matching 7 bases. CDR3 length equals 13 residues. V dropped 4 bases and J dropped 4; count of bases not matched to a gene: 6. Germline V gene data show CDR1 as SQVTM and CDR2 as ANQGSEA.

This clone was recorded a few times. The CDR3 sequence: CASNGQGGSPLHF. The CDR3 DNA reads TGTGCCAGCAACGGACAGGGCGGTTCACCCCTCCACTTT. The chain has TRBV2 and TRBJ1-6; 8 bases line up with TRBD1. Germline trimming cut 7 bases from V and 9 bases from J; bases unmatched to any gene: 5. Germline assignment: CDR1 SNHLY and CDR2 FYNNEI. The CDR3 runs 13 residues.

J is TRBJ2-1 and V is TRBV10-3, with unresolved D. Germline CDR1 reads ENHRY; CDR2 reads SYGVKD. The CDR3 extends over 11 amino acids. The germline V and J ends were trimmed by 10 bases and 7 bases, with 11 bases remaining between them. In nucleotides, the CDR3 is TGTGCCACCTCCCTTGGGAATGAGCAGTTCTTC. Protein sequence: CATSLGNEQFF.

The chain carries TRBV6-1 and TRBJ2-5; D may be TRBD2 (7 bases). V was cut by 0 bases and J by 4 bases, with 12 bases left in between. Germline V gives CDR1 MNHNS, CDR2 SASEGT. The CDR3 is 15 residues long. The CDR3 nucleotides read TGTGCCAGCAGTGAAGCGCCTCGGGGGGCAGAGACCCAGTACTTC. It specifies CASSEAPRGAETQYF.

This rearrangement joins TRBV28 to TRBJ2-1; 9 bases line up with TRBD1. The CDR3 sequence is 18 residues long. The germline V gene has CDR1 MDHEN and CDR2 SYDVKM. V dropped 6 bases and J dropped 7; count of bases not matched to a gene: 19. This chain's CDR3 is CASSRLRQGDYSGNEQFF. As DNA, the CDR3 is TGTGCCAGCAGCCGACTGCGACAGGGGGATTATAGCGGGAATGAGCAGTTCTTC.

The chain combines TRBV6-5 with TRBJ1-5; a weak D match, TRBD1 (5 bases). The CDR3 consists of 13 residues. CDR1 and CDR2 (germline): MNHEY, SVGAGI. The germline V and J ends were trimmed by 6 bases and 4 bases, with 10 bases remaining between them. Written as DNA, the CDR3 is TGTGCCAGCAGCGCAGGGATTAATCAGCCCCAGCATTTT. It yields the protein CASSAGINQPQHF.

The V gene is TRBV6-1, the J gene TRBJ2-4; TRBD2 might be the D (7 bases). This CDR3 is 13 amino acids long. Germline lookup yields CDR1 MNHNS and CDR2 SASEGT. The V end lost 8 bases, the J end lost 6 bases, and 14 bases lay between the germline ends. The CDR3 loop reads CASSLGGRNIQYF. The CDR3, as DNA: TGTGCCAGCTCCCTCGGGGGGCGAAACATTCAGTACTTC.

This chain uses TRBV5-6 with TRBJ1-1, with D uncertain. CDR1 and CDR2 from the germline V gene are SGHDT and YYEEEE. Between the trimmed V and J ends, which lost 4 bases and 4 bases, there was a span of 17 bases. The CDR3 sequence is 15 residues long. CDR3 region: CASSESPSASTEAFF. For the CDR3, the DNA is TGTGCCAGCAGCGAATCGCCCAGCGCGAGCACTGAAGCTTTCTTT.

The chain combines TRBV5-1 with TRBJ1-1, with D unresolved. In germline, CDR1 is SGHRS, CDR2 YFSETQ. The CDR3 runs 15 residues. V was trimmed by 0 bases and J by 4 bases, leaving 13 bases between them. CDR3 DNA sequence: TGCGCCAGCAGCTTGGGAGGGTTCACGGTCACTGAAGCTTTCTTT. Residues: CASSLGGFTVTEAFF.

The chain recombines TRBV9 with TRBJ2-3, with D tentatively TRBD1 (6 bases). V lost 0 bases to trimming and J lost 1 base, with 9 bases between them. CDR1 is SGDLS, CDR2 YYNGEE, per germline. The CDR3 sequence is 15 residues long. CDR3 nucleotides: TGTGCCAGCAGCGTAGAGAACAGGGGCACAGATACGCAGTATTTT. Encoded protein: CASSVENRGTDTQYF.

V usage is TRBV7-2 and J usage is TRBJ2-3; the D gene is possibly TRBD1 (6 bases). The V and J ends lost 2 bases and 0 bases respectively, with 12 bases between them. CDR1 is SGHTA, CDR2 FQGNSA, per germline. This CDR3 contains 16 residues. The CDR3 DNA reads as TGTGCCAGCAGCTTATCAACAGGGCCTAGCACAGATACGCAGTATTTT. It specifies CASSLSTGPSTDTQYF.